Below are 4 T cell receptor beta chains sequenced from a single sample in a study of T cells in women clearing cervical HPV infection (dated by TCRdb to the late 2010s). Libraries were prepared through the immunoSEQ multiplex PCR assay. As stored in TCRdb, this immuneACCESS dataset retains in-frame rearrangements with V and J assigned. A fraction of the clones does not appear; measured against another copy, unresolved V genes explain less than half of the discrepancy, and the remainder lacks a known reason. The table of this sample itemizes 25,000 to 35,000 clones. The leading ten clones occupy 7.5% to 9.5% of the sample. The sample taken for sequencing was blood buffy coat. The receptors shown here come from a woman between 18 and 70 years old with a cervical HPV16 infection that either progressed to CIN3+ or cleared (not recorded which).

Regarding this clone: The CDR3 goes on 3 residues after the read ends, and that part is filled in from the germline J gene. This rearrangement joins TRBV19 to TRBJ1-5; no reliable D call. The ends were cut back, 6 bases at V and 2 bases at J, with 11 bases in the middle. CDR1 is LNHDA and CDR2 is SQIVND in the germline V gene (reference sequence). CDR3 size: 14 residues. The covered CDR3 bases are TGTGCCAGTAGGGTCCGAAGGGGCAATCAGCCC. It yields the protein CASRVRRGNQP. From start to end, the CDR3 is CASRVRRGNQPQHF.

In regard to this clone: Read data end 3 residues before the CDR3 end; the end is taken from the germline J gene. This rearrangement joins TRBV5-1 to TRBJ2-1, with 8 nucleotides matching TRBD2. V shed 4 bases and J 1 base; nucleotides not matched to a gene: 16. CDR1 is SGHRS, CDR2 YFSETQ, per germline. The CDR3 is made up of 19 amino acids. The sequenced CDR3 bases are TGCGCCAGCAGCCGTAAGAATTCGATAGCGGGACCATCCTACAATGAG. Translating it yields CASSRKNSIAGPSYNE. The entire CDR3 sequence reads CASSRKNSIAGPSYNEQFF.

On this clone: The CDR3 end lies 3 residues beyond the end of the read and is filled in from the germline J gene. V gene TRBV9 combines with J gene TRBJ2-3, with a tentative D call TRBD1 (6 bases). The CDR3 has 16 residues. Germline V gene sequence: CDR1 SGDLS, CDR2 YYNGEE. V was pared by 1 base and J by 3 bases, with 15 bases between. CDR3 DNA, as far as it was read: TGTGCCAGCAGCGTACTGCCATCTACAGGGACAGATACG. It codes for CASSVLPSTGTDT. In full, the CDR3 reads CASSVLPSTGTDTQYF.

A word on this clone: The CDR3 end falls 3 residues outside the read, so it is completed with the germline J gene. This sequence joins TRBV7-3 and TRBJ1-4; 7 bases match TRBD1. The germline V gene encodes CDR1 SGHTA and CDR2 FQGTGA. The CDR3 is 15 amino acids. CDR3 sequence: CASSPGDRLNSPLFF. The CDR3 DNA, read in part, is TGTGCCAGCAGCCCGGGGGACAGATTAAATTCACCA.